The sequence of this T cell receptor beta chain was determined in a study of cytomegalovirus exposure and HLA in healthy donors. Broader study findings: Despite most TCR sequences being rare, some public TCRs occurred in many donors. In vitro data verified three CMV-associated chains as specific for CMV antigens. It was 160 or so TCR beta chains that were listed as cytomegalovirus-associated. The tendency of first-cohort TCR clusters to co-occur in the 95 to 150 validation repertoires was the finding of a later analysis.

With respect to this clone: Its cognate antigen is unknown.

Generated by immunoSEQ multiplex PCR, the TCRdb table keeps only in-frame clones and is missing some. Of under 350,000 clones in the sample, 65% to 90% were seen once. The CDR3 consists of 14 residues. Trimming pared 5 bases from V and 3 bases from J, leaving 14 bases between. Germline V gives CDR1 SGHAT, CDR2 FQNNGV. The chain is built from TRBV11-2 and TRBJ2-7, with D possibly TRBD1 on 6 matching bases. The clonotype was recovered from a woman under 30 in good health and CMV-seronegative. Sequencing was done on a sample of PBMCs. In nucleotides, the CDR3 is TGTGCCAGCAGCCTGTTGGGGGCCGGCTACGAGCAGTACTTC. Translated, it gives CASSLLGAGYEQYF.